This T cell receptor (beta chain) was sequenced for a study of blood T cell repertoires in COVID-19. Study overall: COVID-19 samples, acute and convalescent, were from the United States, Italy and Spain.

Germline CDR1 and CDR2: MDHEN and SYDVKM. CDR3 length: 14 residues. Trimming pared 7 bases from V and 4 bases from J, leaving 14 bases between. Methods used by the authors: Reference gene primer amplification gave nucleated cell count estimates. Sequenced by immunoSEQ multiplex PCR; TCRdb stores in-frame clones only, minus some. V, J and clone size derive from that table, while D and trimming were established from the DNA sequence. The table includes more than 300,000 clones, around 87% detected once. The specimen was peripheral blood. The genes are TRBV28 and TRBJ2-1; possibly TRBD2 for D (5 bases). The receptor was derived from a young woman with COVID-19, enrolled during active disease. CDR3 region: CASKADLGYNEQFF. CDR3 sequence (DNA): TGTGCCAGCAAAGCGGACCTCGGTTACAATGAGCAGTTCTTC.